The present TCR beta chain was sequenced within a study of OX40 agonist ivuxolimab in advanced cancers. Study details: At doses from 0.01 to 10 mg/kg, patients were given intravenous ivuxolimab every 2 weeks. Participants averaged approximately 61 years of age (range about 23 to 80) and were around 80% male. Three dose-escalation patients had partial responses: one with hepatocellular carcinoma and two with cutaneous melanoma.

Sampling times: baseline, cycle 4 day 1, cycle 7 day 1. Germline V gene data show CDR1 as SGHDN and CDR2 as FVKESK. CDR3 length: 16 amino acids. Trimming removed 1 base from V and 7 bases from J; junction bases left unmatched: 5. This table comes from immunoSEQ multiplex PCR, and its TCRdb copy is limited to in-frame clones, with some not included. The data contain about 58,000 clones, roughly 88% of them singletons. The genes are TRBV14 and TRBJ1-6, with 9 bases that match TRBD1. This clonotype was obtained from an adult with an advanced solid tumor such as melanoma, head and neck, liver or kidney cancer. The sample consisted of CD4+ or CD8+ T cells sorted from blood, taken in a trial of the OX40 agonist ivuxolimab. In DNA, the CDR3 is TGTGCCAGCAGCCAAGGAGGGACAGGGTGGAATTCACCCCTCCACTTT. It yields the protein CASSQGGTGWNSPLHF.